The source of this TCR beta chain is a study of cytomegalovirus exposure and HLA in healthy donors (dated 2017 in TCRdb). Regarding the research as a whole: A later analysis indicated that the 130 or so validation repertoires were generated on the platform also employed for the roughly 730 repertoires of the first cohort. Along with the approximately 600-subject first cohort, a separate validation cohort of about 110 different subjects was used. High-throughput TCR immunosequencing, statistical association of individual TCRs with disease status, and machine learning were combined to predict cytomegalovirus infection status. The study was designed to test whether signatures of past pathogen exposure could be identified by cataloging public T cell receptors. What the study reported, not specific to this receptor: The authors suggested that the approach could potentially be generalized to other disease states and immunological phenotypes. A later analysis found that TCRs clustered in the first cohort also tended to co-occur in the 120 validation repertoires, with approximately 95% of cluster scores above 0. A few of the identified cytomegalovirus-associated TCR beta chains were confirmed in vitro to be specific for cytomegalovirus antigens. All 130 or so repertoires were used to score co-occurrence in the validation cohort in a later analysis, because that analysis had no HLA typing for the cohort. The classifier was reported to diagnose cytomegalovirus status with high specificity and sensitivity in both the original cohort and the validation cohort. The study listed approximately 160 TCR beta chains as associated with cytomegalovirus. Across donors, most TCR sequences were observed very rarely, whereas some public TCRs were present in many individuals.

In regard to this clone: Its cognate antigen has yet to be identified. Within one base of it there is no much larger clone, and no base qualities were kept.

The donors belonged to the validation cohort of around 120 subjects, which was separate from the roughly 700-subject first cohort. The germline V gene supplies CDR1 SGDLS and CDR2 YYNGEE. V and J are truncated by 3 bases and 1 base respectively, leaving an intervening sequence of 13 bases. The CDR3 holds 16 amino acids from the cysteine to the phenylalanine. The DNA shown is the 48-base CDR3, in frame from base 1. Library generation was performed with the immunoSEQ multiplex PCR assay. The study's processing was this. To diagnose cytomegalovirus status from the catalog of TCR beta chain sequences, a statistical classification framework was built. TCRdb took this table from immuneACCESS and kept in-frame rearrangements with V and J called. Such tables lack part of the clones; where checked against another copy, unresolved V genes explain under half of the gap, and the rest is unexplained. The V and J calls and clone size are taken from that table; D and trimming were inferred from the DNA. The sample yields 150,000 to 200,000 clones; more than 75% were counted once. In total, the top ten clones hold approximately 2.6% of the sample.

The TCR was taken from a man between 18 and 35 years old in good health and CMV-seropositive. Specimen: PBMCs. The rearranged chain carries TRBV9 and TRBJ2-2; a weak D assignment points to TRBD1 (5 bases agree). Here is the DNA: TGTGCCAGCAGCGCCCGACAGCAAAAGAACACCGGGGAGCTGTTTTTT. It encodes CASSARQQKNTGELFF.